This T cell receptor beta chain came from a study of OX40 agonist ivuxolimab in advanced cancers. Study overall: Patients receiving dose escalation had hepatocellular carcinoma, melanoma, renal cell or head and neck cancer. General study findings and limits: Patients who responded partially at 0.1-3.0 mg/kg showed clonal expansion ranking among the lowest. Blood T cells, both CD4+ and CD8+, expanded clonally by week 6 at 0.1 to 3.0 mg/kg.

This clone has a single count. Its antigen is not identified. The CDR3 sequence is 17 residues long. Germline CDR1 SGHDT, CDR2 YYEEEE. The V segment lost 4 bases and the J segment 1 base; nucleotides outside the gene matches: 8. The data were produced by immunoSEQ multiplex PCR, yet TCRdb's version contains in-frame clones alone and is incomplete. The sample holds roughly 61,000 clones, 80% to 95% seen once. The V gene is TRBV5-6, the J gene TRBJ2-6; 7 nucleotides match TRBD1. The sequence derives from an adult with an advanced solid tumor such as melanoma, head and neck, liver or kidney cancer. The sample was CD4+ or CD8+ T cells sorted from blood, taken in a trial of the OX40 agonist ivuxolimab. CDR3 loop: CASSTGQVSSGANVLTF. In DNA, the CDR3 is TGTGCCAGCAGCACCGGACAGGTTTCGTCTGGGGCCAACGTCCTGACTTTC.